This TCR beta chain was sequenced for a study of sequential checkpoint blockade in melanoma. Across the whole study: Arm A got nivolumab then ipilimumab; arm B the reverse, 1:1.

The treatment is: randomized to nivolumab then ipilimumab (arm A) or the reverse (arm B). DNA-damaging chemotherapy had not been given to any patient beforehand. TCRdb keeps only in-frame clones here, not all; method: immunoSEQ multiplex PCR. The sample shows tens of thousands of clones, 84% of them seen only once. The sequenced sample was CD8+ T cells sorted from blood (inferred from file names), obtained from a patient given nivolumab and ipilimumab in sequence. The TCR was taken from a human donor with melanoma.

The CDR3 here is CASSQTGDYGYTF. CDR3 bases: TGTGCCAGCAGCCAGACAGGGGACTATGGCTACACCTTC. The rearrangement links TRBV14 to TRBJ1-2; 8 bases map to TRBD1. V trimming: 3 bases; J trimming: 3 bases; junction bases outside the gene matches: 0. In germline, CDR1 is SGHDN, CDR2 FVKESK. The CDR3 contains 13 residues.